This TCR beta chain was identified in a study of T-cell reconstitution after alpha-beta-depleted transplantation in children. The V gene's germline CDR1 is SGHTA and CDR2 FQGNSA. The CDR3 covers 16 residues. V lost 5 bases and J 2 bases, leaving 15 bases between the germline ends. Molecular barcoding with unique molecular identifiers was used for the TCRbeta library. TCRdb independently ran MiXCR on the PCR reads; one entry per CDR3 protein. This sample carries more than 200,000 distinct CDR3 sequences, roughly 23% of them seen once, and the ten largest clones take roughly 2.6%. The origin of this receptor is a girl aged 2 to 10 with Fanconi anemia, due to receive a stem cell transplant. The sample was PBMCs, taken before TCRalphabeta/CD19-depleted stem cell transplant. The V and J genes are TRBV7-2 and TRBJ2-2, with unresolved D. The CDR3 loop reads CASSMSVTANTGELFF. The CDR3 DNA reads as TGTGCCAGCAGCATGAGTGTGACTGCCAACACCGGGGAGCTGTTTTTT.